This T cell receptor beta chain was obtained from a study of blood T cell repertoires in COVID-19. Study in general: Acute-phase and convalescent COVID-19 samples originated in the United States, Italy and Spain. PBMCs, B-cell-depleted T cells, or T cells were the source of the cDNA or gDNA that made up the material.

The authors' processing: Reference gene primer amplification gave nucleated cell count estimates. TCRdb keeps only in-frame clones here, not all; method: immunoSEQ multiplex PCR. That table supplies the V and J calls and clone size; D and trimming were determined from the DNA. Of 50,000 to 65,000 clones listed, 85% to 95% are singletons. The V and J ends lost 1 base and 4 bases respectively, with 11 bases between them. CDR3 size: 14 residues. Germline V gene sequence: CDR1 GTSNPN, CDR2 SVGIG (reference sequence). The genes are TRBV30 and TRBJ1-3, with unresolved D. The specimen sequenced was peripheral blood. This clonotype originated in a middle-aged man with active COVID-19. CDR3 in amino acids: CAWSGKGGGNTIYF. The CDR3 bases are TGTGCCTGGAGTGGGAAGGGAGGGGGAAACACCATATATTTT.